This T cell receptor beta chain originates from a study of blood T cell repertoires in COVID-19. Looking at the study overall: Samples representing acute and convalescent COVID-19 were sourced from the United States, Italy and Spain.

Clones were read by immunoSEQ multiplex PCR, and TCRdb kept only the in-frame ones, dropping some. The repertoire holds 200,000 to 250,000 clones, approximately 83% seen once, with about 3.7% in the top ten. This clone was recorded a few times. The receptor was isolated from a woman in her fifties or sixties who had recovered from COVID-19. Sequenced material: PBMCs or T cells enriched from blood (not recorded which).

DNA for the CDR3: TGTGCCAGCAGACTAGCGGGAGAAACCGGGGAGCTGTTTTTT. Residues: CASRLAGETGELFF. The chain is built from TRBV2 and TRBJ2-2; 11 bases line up with TRBD2. V shed 6 bases, J shed 5 bases, and the junction held 2 bases outside the gene matches. The V gene's germline CDR1 is SNHLY and CDR2 FYNNEI. This CDR3 contains 14 residues.